These 25 T cell receptor beta chains were all obtained from the same sample, sequenced in a study of naive and memory T cell subsets. The beta constant-region primer was an equimolar mix of two oligonucleotides covering TRBC1 and TRBC2. Ligated cDNA was amplified by four rounds of PCR with nested alpha and beta constant-region primers and SP2. TCRdb passed the UMI-ligation and nested PCR reads through MiXCR, listing each CDR3 protein once. The table has more than 100,000 distinct CDR3 sequences, 35% to 40% seen once; the top ten hold roughly 0.9%. Sequencing was done on a sample of central memory CD4+ T cells from blood. These receptors originate from a human donor in good health.

The chain carries TRBV19 and TRBJ2-7, with 8 positions matching TRBD1. The V gene's germline CDR1 is LNHDA and CDR2 SQIVND (reference sequence). This CDR3 is built from 13 residues. With 4 bases clipped from V and 2 bases from J, the junction kept 1 base outside the gene matches. CDR3 sequence (DNA): TGTGCCAGTAGTAAGGACAGGGCCTACGAGCAGTACTTC. Translating it yields CASSKDRAYEQYF.

The J gene is TRBJ2-3, the V gene TRBV5-1; 13 bases map to TRBD2. J lost 5 bases, V lost 4 bases, and 7 bases had no gene match. There are 16 residues in the CDR3. CDR1 is SGHRS, CDR2 YFSETQ, per germline. The CDR3 DNA is TGCGCCAGCAGCGTACTAGCGGGAGGGCCTGGAGATACGCAGTATTTT. It codes for CASSVLAGGPGDTQYF.

The chain is built from TRBV11-2 and TRBJ2-7; D is ambiguous. Germline assignment: CDR1 SGHAT and CDR2 FQNNGV. The ends were cut back, 5 bases at V and 4 bases at J, with 12 bases in the middle. This CDR3 spans 13 amino acids. The CDR3 sequence: CASSPSPAYEQYF. In nucleotides, the CDR3 is TGTGCCAGCAGCCCAAGCCCGGCGTACGAGCAGTACTTC.

This clonotype was recorded many times. The chain employs TRBV6-5 and TRBJ2-4; TRBD2 matches 7 bases. J lost 1 base, V lost 0 bases, and 3 bases had no gene match. The CDR3 consists of 16 residues. Germline V gives CDR1 MNHEY, CDR2 SVGAGI. The CDR3 sequence: CASSYSAGAAKNIQYF. In nucleotides, the CDR3 is TGTGCCAGCAGTTACTCGGCGGGAGCTGCCAAAAACATTCAGTACTTC.

In the case of this clonotype: Mismatch with germline at one junction end may stem from a read error. CDR3 protein: CSVIPPTGMKTEAFF. The CDR3, as DNA: TGCAGTGTCATCCCCCCGACAGGGATGAAGACTGAAGCTTTCTTT. V and J are TRBV20-1 and TRBJ1-1; 7 nucleotides align to TRBD1. The germline V gene encodes CDR1 DFQATT and CDR2 SNEGSKA (reference sequence). The CDR3 extends over 15 amino acids.

This rearrangement joins TRBV28 to TRBJ2-7; D is uncertain. Germline-derived CDR1 and CDR2 are MDHEN and SYDVKM. The CDR3 extends over 14 amino acids. Trimming shortened V by 4 bases and J by 0 bases, and 10 bases separated the two germline ends. The CDR3 region has the DNA TGTGCCAGCAGTTCGGTCCGGGTCTCCTACGAGCAGTACTTC. Translation gives CASSSVRVSYEQYF.

V and J are TRBV20-1 and TRBJ2-5; D possibly uses TRBD1 or TRBD2 (5 bases each). This CDR3 has 12 amino acids. V was pared by 6 bases and J by 9 bases, with 17 bases between. From germline, CDR1 is DFQATT and CDR2 SNEGSKA (reference sequence). The CDR3 sequence is CSAVNRGPPQYF. The CDR3 DNA reads as TGCAGTGCCGTAAACCGGGGACCACCCCAGTACTTC.

The chain is built from TRBV7-9 and TRBJ1-1; D is uncertain. This CDR3 is built from 13 residues. V was shortened by 5 bases and J by 6 bases, with 13 bases between the two germline ends. From germline, CDR1 is SEHNR and CDR2 FQNEAQ (reference sequence). CDR3 DNA: TGTGCCAGCAGCAGTTCCCATCACCCTGAAGCTTTCTTT. This sequence encodes CASSSSHHPEAFF.

This chain connects TRBV6-2 or TRBV6-3 to TRBJ2-7; TRBD1 matches 7 bases. Germline assignment: CDR1 MNHEY and CDR2 SVGEGT. The V and J ends lost 5 bases and 9 bases, in that order; junction bases with no gene match: 7. This CDR3 has 12 residues. The CDR3 DNA follows: TGTGCCAGCAGTGGACAGGTAGTAAGGCAGTACTTC. This gives the protein CASSGQVVRQYF.

The table lists this clonotype with a few counts. The genes are TRBV5-4 and TRBJ1-2; D call uncertain. Trimming removed 3 bases at V and 1 base at J, with 10 bases between. Germline values: CDR1 SGHNT, CDR2 YYREEE (reference sequence). This CDR3 comprises 14 residues. CDR3 sequence reads: CASSSPLGNYGYTF. CDR3 coding DNA: TGTGCCAGCAGCTCACCTTTGGGTAACTATGGCTACACCTTC.

This clonotype was detected only once. The chain uses TRBV2 and TRBJ2-2; 7 nucleotides align to TRBD2. Losses at the gene ends were 2 bases for V and 6 bases for J; bases not matched to a gene: 6. Germline V gene sequence: CDR1 SNHLY, CDR2 FYNNEI. This CDR3 is 15 amino acids long. CDR3 in DNA: TGTGCCAGCAGTGAAACTAAGGGGAGGGCCGGGGAGCTGTTTTTT. The encoded protein is CASSETKGRAGELFF.

This clonotype has only one observation. The rearrangement joins TRBV12-3 or TRBV12-4 to TRBJ2-7; tentatively, D is TRBD1 or TRBD2 (5 bases each). V dropped 3 bases and J dropped 6 bases, with 12 bases sitting between them. The CDR3 extends over 13 amino acids. Here the CDR3 DNA reads TGTGCCAGCAGTTTCTTCGGGACCGCCGAGCAGTACTTC. Amino acids: CASSFFGTAEQYF.

The rearrangement uses TRBV5-1 and TRBJ2-1, with D maybe TRBD1 (5 bases). V dropped 0 bases and J dropped 0 bases, with 10 bases sitting between them. CDR1 and CDR2 (germline): SGHRS, YFSETQ. The CDR3 sequence is 16 residues long. The CDR3 is CASSLGDRLSYNEQFF. In nucleotides, the CDR3 is TGCGCCAGCAGCTTGGGAGACAGACTCTCCTACAATGAGCAGTTCTTC.

This clonotype has a handful of counts. The chain couples TRBV7-2 to TRBJ2-7; D not certain. The length of the CDR3 is 13 residues. V was clipped by 3 bases and J by 1 base, with 7 bases between them. From germline, CDR1 is SGHTA and CDR2 FQGNSA. DNA for the CDR3: TGTGCCAGCAGCTTTGGTCCGTCCTACGAGCAGTACTTC. Amino acid sequence: CASSFGPSYEQYF. The full variable domain, in which reference TRBV7-2 and TRBJ2-7 provide the parts outside the CDR3, is GAGVSQSPSNKVTEKGKDVELRCDPISGHTALYWYRQSLGQGLEFLIYFQGNSAPDKSGLPSDRFSAERTGGSVSTLTIQRTQQEDSAVYLCASSFGPSYEQYFGPGTRLTVT.

The chain links TRBV12-3 or TRBV12-4 to TRBJ1-4; a weak D match, TRBD1 (6 bases). V was trimmed by 2 bases and J by 7 bases, leaving 11 bases between them. The CDR3 runs to 14 residues. The CDR3, as DNA: TGTGCCAGCAGTTTATCGGGGGCCGGTGAAAAACTGTTTTTT. It is translated as CASSLSGAGEKLFF.

The genes are TRBV7-7 and TRBJ2-1, with D perhaps matching TRBD1 or TRBD2 (5 bases each). V was cut by 5 bases and J by 9 bases, with 14 bases left in between. The CDR3 loop spans 13 amino acids. Per the germline V gene, CDR1 is SSHAT and CDR2 is FNYEAQ (reference sequence). The CDR3 is CASSPRPGGEQFF. Here the CDR3 DNA reads TGTGCCAGCAGCCCAAGACCTGGGGGTGAGCAGTTCTTC.

The chain employs TRBV27 and TRBJ2-1; D remains unclear. V was clipped by 2 bases and J by 4 bases, with 6 bases between them. Per the germline V gene, CDR1 is MNHEY and CDR2 is SMNVEV (reference sequence). The CDR3 totals 13 residues. The DNA of the CDR3 is TGTGCCAGCAGTTTAGCTCCATACAATGAGCAGTTCTTC. This sequence encodes CASSLAPYNEQFF.

This clonotype was detected a few times. Here the CDR3 reads CASSFGGQGISPLHF. CDR3 in DNA: TGTGCCAGCAGTTTCGGGGGACAGGGTATCTCACCCCTCCACTTT. This chain uses TRBV28 with TRBJ1-6; 9 bases agree with TRBD1. Germline trimming cut 3 bases from V and 10 bases from J; bases unmatched to any gene: 7. Germline assignment: CDR1 MDHEN and CDR2 SYDVKM. CDR3 length: 15 amino acids.

This clonotype was seen more than once but under ten times. The chain links TRBV12-3 or TRBV12-4 to TRBJ2-1, with 9 bases fitting TRBD1. The CDR3 consists of 15 residues. V shed 6 bases and J 5 bases; nucleotides not matched to a gene: 8. CDR3 residues: CASRPTGGYNNEQFF. CDR3 bases: TGTGCCAGCAGGCCCACAGGGGGCTATAACAATGAGCAGTTCTTC.

This chain connects TRBV4-1 to TRBJ2-1, with D perhaps TRBD2 (6 bases). The CDR3 spans 15 residues. The V end lost 2 bases, the J end lost 10 bases, and 18 bases lay between the germline ends. Germline V gene sequence: CDR1 MGHRA, CDR2 YSYEKL. The CDR3 spells CASSQTGTQNWEQFF. In nucleotides, the CDR3 is TGCGCCAGCAGCCAAACCGGGACTCAGAATTGGGAGCAGTTCTTC.

This clonotype was found a few times. The chain combines TRBV10-2 with TRBJ2-1; D is perhaps TRBD2 (5 bases). Germline V gene data show CDR1 as WSHSY and CDR2 as SAAADI. V dropped 6 bases and J dropped 7 bases, with 19 bases sitting between them. The CDR3 has 15 amino acids. DNA of the CDR3: TGCGCCAGCAGGTACAGCGGATCGGAATCAAATGAGCAGTTCTTC. It translates to CASRYSGSESNEQFF.

The rearrangement uses TRBV29-1 and TRBJ2-7; the D gene is possibly TRBD2 (5 bases). The CDR3 contains 12 residues. CDR1 is SQVTM, CDR2 ANQGSEA, per germline. Trimming removed 6 bases from V and 6 bases from J, with 15 bases in between. CDR3 loop: CSVRAPGGEQYF. CDR3 DNA: TGCAGCGTCCGAGCCCCCGGAGGCGAGCAGTACTTC.

The CDR3 DNA reads TGTGCCAGCAGCGTAGCTACGTGGAACACTGAAGCTTTCTTT. Translation gives CASSVATWNTEAFF. The genes are TRBV9 and TRBJ1-1; D not resolved. CDR1 is SGDLS, CDR2 YYNGEE, per germline. Trimming took 0 bases from V and 1 from J, leaving 7 bases between them. This CDR3 contains 14 residues.

There are a few counts of this clonotype. The chain couples TRBV9 to TRBJ2-2, with D perhaps matching TRBD1 (5 bases). The CDR3 runs 18 residues. The germline gives CDR1 SGDLS, CDR2 YYNGEE. The V end lost 0 bases, the J end lost 2 bases, and 17 bases lay between the germline ends. The CDR3: CASSVGAGWAKNTGELFF. DNA of the CDR3: TGTGCCAGCAGCGTAGGCGCAGGGTGGGCGAAAAACACCGGGGAGCTGTTTTTT.

This clonotype turned up a few times. The chain couples TRBV2 to TRBJ1-2, with a weak D call TRBD1 (5 bases). V lost 9 bases and J lost 3, with 14 bases in between. The CDR3 runs 13 residues. CDR1 and CDR2 from the germline V gene are SNHLY and FYNNEI. The CDR3 DNA reads as TGTGCCAGTGGGACGGATAGCTACTATGGCTACACCTTC. As protein: CASGTDSYYGYTF.